This TCR beta chain was recovered during a study of T-cell reconstitution after alpha-beta-depleted transplantation in children. This CDR3 comprises 13 residues. The junction had 10 bases not matched to a gene; V was cut back by 10 bases and J by 8 bases. Germline CDR1 reads LNHDA; CDR2 reads SQIVND (reference sequence). A library of TCRbeta sequences, prepared with unique molecular identifiers, was generated. TCRdb reprocessed the PCR reads with MiXCR, giving one entry per CDR3 protein. The data hold roughly 89,000 distinct CDR3 sequences, with 9.5% to 15% observed a single time. V and J are TRBV19 and TRBJ1-1; 10 bases are a match to TRBD1. Sequenced material: PBMCs from the stem cell graft donor, taken from the stem cell graft. This clonotype was sampled from a human donor who donated a stem cell graft to a child with inherited bone marrow failure. This CDR3 is CATLTGGLSEAFF. As DNA, the CDR3 is TGTGCCACCCTGACAGGGGGCTTGTCGGAAGCTTTCTTT.